This TCR beta chain was identified during a study of blood T cell repertoires in COVID-19 (dated by TCRdb to the early 2020s). With respect to the entire study: Samples from collaborators originated in the United States, Italy and Spain and spanned both the acute and convalescent phases of COVID-19. Subjects who had been exposed to COVID-19, were actively infected with it, or had recovered from it provided the deeply sampled blood TCRbeta repertoires that made up the dataset. A freely available public database, intended as a resource for researchers studying the immune response to SARS-CoV-2, is where the repertoires were released. Nearly every sample came with metadata listing a de-identified subject ID, COVID-19 status, age in years and sex. Where HLA class I and class II types were available, the types were taken from metadata supplied by the sample provider, not from assay-based typing. The material from the prospective study consisted of cDNA or gDNA derived from T cells, B-cell-depleted T cells, or PBMCs. The samples were drawn from the first 160 participants of the ongoing ImmuneRACE study and from 950 to 1,500 subjects provided by 6 global collaborators.

V loses 1 base of germline sequence and J loses 1 base, and the interval between the two ends is 10 bases. CDR1 and CDR2, per the germline V gene, are MNHNS and SASEGT. The CDR3 has 15 amino acids, counting the end cysteine and phenylalanine. The CDR3 DNA has 45 bases and is translated from base 1. The collaborating institutions used their own protocols to collect whole blood in K2EDTA tubes. Collaborator samples were shipped for TCRbeta analysis as frozen whole blood, isolated PBMCs, or DNA extracted from either sample type. TCRbeta CDR3 regions were amplified from genomic DNA using the immunoSEQ Assay, a bias-controlled multiplex PCR. On the study's bioinformatics: Within the assay, amplification of reference gene primers was used to estimate how many nucleated cells each sample contained. To quantify the absolute abundance of each unique TCRbeta CDR3 rearrangement, sequence reads were collapsed and filtered. For each sample, productive Simpson clonality was calculated as the square root of Simpson's diversity index across productive rearrangements. TCRdb carries this immuneACCESS record with in-frame sequences only. Its versions omit some clonotypes, under half of them owing to an unresolved V gene in the studies checked, with the rest unexplained. Clone size and the V and J calls come from that table; the DNA yielded D and trimming. Here the sample has 95,000 to 100,000 clones; 85% occur a single time. Approximately 2% of the sample rests with the top ten.

Broad study findings and their caveats: How much clinical and demographic metadata was included differed by source and by participant, and the metadata was provided uncurated.

As concerns this clone: What this receptor recognizes is not known. Base qualities are not at hand, and no much larger clone is one base apart.

The V and J genes are TRBV6-1 and TRBJ1-2; 5 matching bases give a weak D call of TRBD1. The sequencing input was peripheral blood. The receptor's source is a woman between 65 and 79 years old with active or convalescent COVID-19. The sequenced DNA is TGTGCCAGCAGTGAAGGTCGACAGCTTAACTATGGCTACACCTTC. This translates into CASSEGRQLNYGYTF.